This record covers a single T cell receptor beta chain. Its specificity is unknown. Treatment meaning: around 19 received Ad26.COV2.S at low or high dose, single or two shots; about 5 received placebo; per-sample allocation not given. On day 63 after the first injection, vaccine and placebo recipients gave samples. The donor was a Boston adult aged 18-55 years. The germline gives CDR1 SGHNT, CDR2 YYREEE (reference sequence). This CDR3 comprises 15 residues. Trimming stripped 0 bases from V and 1 base from J, with 9 bases between. This sample is part of a study of Ad26.COV2.S vaccination and SARS-CoV-2 variants. Points from the study as a whole: Substantial breadth was reportedly displayed by spike-specific CD8+ and CD4+ T cell responses after vaccination.

The method was immunoSEQ multiplex PCR; TCRdb's version includes in-frame clones alone and lacks a portion of them. The repertoire holds 410,000 or so clones, with approximately 92% as singletons. Specimen: peripheral blood, collected in a trial of Ad26.COV2.S vaccine versus placebo. This TCR was recovered from a person aged 18-60 years who received the Ad26.COV2.S COVID-19 vaccine or a placebo. V usage is TRBV5-4 and J usage is TRBJ2-3; D is undetermined. CDR3 amino acids: CASSLAPVGTDTQYF. CDR3 in DNA: TGTGCCAGCAGCTTGGCTCCGGTGGGCACAGATACGCAGTATTTT.